This TCR beta chain was found in a study of OX40 agonist ivuxolimab in advanced cancers. V lost 3 bases to trimming and J lost 7 bases, with 9 bases between them. Germline V gene data show CDR1 as LNHDA and CDR2 as SQIVND (reference sequence). This CDR3 spans 12 amino acids. The table came from immunoSEQ multiplex PCR; TCRdb's copy has only in-frame clones and leaves some out. This sample carries about 50,000 clones, about nine tenths of them seen once, and the ten largest clones take approximately 7.2%. This specimen was CD4+ or CD8+ T cells sorted from blood, taken in a trial of the OX40 agonist ivuxolimab. The V and J genes are TRBV19 and TRBJ2-5; D is unclear. The clonotype originates from an adult with an advanced solid tumor such as melanoma, head and neck, liver or kidney cancer. CDR3 loop: CASSIQMGTQYF. The CDR3 nucleotides read TGTGCCAGTAGTATCCAGATGGGGACCCAGTACTTC. Together with reference TRBV19 and TRBJ2-5, the CDR3 gives the full variable domain: DGGITQSPKYLFRKEGQNVTLSCEQNLNHDAMYWYRQDPGQGLRLIYYSQIVNDFQKGDIAEGYSVSREKKESFPLTVTSAQKNPTAFYLCASSIQMGTQYFGPGTRLLVL.